This T cell receptor (beta chain) is drawn from a study of neurological immune-mediated disorders. Study details: The 35 or so multiple sclerosis patients comprised some 30 relapsing-remitting and 3 secondary progressive cases.

In germline, CDR1 is LGHDT, CDR2 YNNKEL (reference sequence). V lost 4 bases and J lost 4, with 10 bases in between. CDR3 length equals 14 residues. Sequencing runs each generated in excess of 180 million TCR-beta sequences derived from 15-18 subjects. TCRdb re-called the 5' RACE reads with MiXCR, one entry per CDR3 protein. Of about 66,000 distinct CDR3 sequences listed, 3% to 5% are singletons. This clonotype was found many times. This chain uses TRBV3-1 with TRBJ2-2; D perhaps matches TRBD1 (6 bases). This clonotype was sampled from a man aged 25 to 40 with multiple sclerosis. Sequenced input: PBMCs. CDR3 DNA: TGTGCCAGCAGCCTTCGGACAGTCACCGGGGAGCTGTTTTTT. Translating it yields CASSLRTVTGELFF.